This T cell receptor beta chain is from a study of blood T cells in healthy people across ages. Study-level results: Older age coincided with a roughly linear decline in TCR beta diversity per million T cells.

CDR3 length: 15 amino acids. The junction had 15 bases not matched to a gene; V was cut back by 9 bases and J by 8 bases. Per the germline V gene, CDR1 is SGHTA and CDR2 is FQGTGA. This clonotype has just a few counts. The antigen remains undetermined. Through a sample-barcoded 5' primer and a J-beta primer mix, a second PCR was run for roughly 7 to 12 cycles. The template-switch adaptor was a 5' adaptor with 12 random nucleotides. It tagged each cDNA molecule. TCRdb redid the calling of the 5' RACE reads with MiXCR, one entry per CDR3 protein. This repertoire shows roughly 700,000 distinct CDR3 sequences, just under 25% found once; its top ten account for just under 9.5%. The same sample was also studied in work on T cells of mothers and their children. From that report: Donation involved three healthy Caucasian mothers and the six children that they had.

Input material: blood. The TCR originated in a boy aged 10-17 years in good health. V gene TRBV7-3 combines with J gene TRBJ1-4, with TRBD1 matching 7 bases. DNA of the CDR3: TGTGCCAGTAGCACCACCGGGACAGCGCCGGAAAAACTGTTTTTT. Protein: CASSTTGTAPEKLFF. Filled out from reference TRBV7-3 and TRBJ1-4, the complete variable domain reads GAGVSQTPSNKVTEKGKYVELRCDPISGHTALYWYRQSLGQGPEFLIYFQGTGAADDSGLPNDRFFAVRPEGSVSTLKIQRTERGDSAVYLCASSTTGTAPEKLFFGSGTQLSVL.